The rows below give T cell receptor beta chains drawn from one sample of a study of OX40 agonist ivuxolimab in advanced cancers. Assay: immunoSEQ multiplex PCR; the TCRdb copy retains only in-frame clones and omits some. The sample has about 18,000 clones; 85% to 90% are singletons. Sequencing was performed on CD4+ or CD8+ T cells sorted from blood, taken in a trial of the OX40 agonist ivuxolimab. The receptors come from an adult with an advanced solid tumor such as melanoma, head and neck, liver or kidney cancer. CDR3s leave out the opening cysteine and the closing phenylalanine or tryptophan. Each record gives: D gene, V gene, clone size, J gene, CDR3 protein. D genes are given only for firm matches. Some rows mark clone size as missing; the rest say once, few, many or name a class of expanded clone.

d_gene: -; v_gene: TRBV27; abundance: -; j_gene: TRBJ2-3; CDR3aa: ASSLRGGTDTQY
d_gene: -; v_gene: TRBV5-6; abundance: -; j_gene: TRBJ2-3; CDR3aa: ASSLVLFGDTQY
d_gene: TRBD1; v_gene: TRBV10-3; abundance: -; j_gene: TRBJ2-5; CDR3aa: AIRAGQGVSHQETQY
d_gene: -; v_gene: TRBV19; abundance: -; j_gene: TRBJ1-1; CDR3aa: ASTDLVNTEAF
d_gene: -; v_gene: TRBV9; abundance: few; j_gene: TRBJ1-1; CDR3aa: ASSVGGSEAF
d_gene: TRBD2; v_gene: TRBV6-1; abundance: -; j_gene: TRBJ2-1; CDR3aa: AGSPLAGSYNEQF
d_gene: TRBD2; v_gene: TRBV7-6; abundance: -; j_gene: TRBJ2-1; CDR3aa: ASMALADSYNEQF
d_gene: -; v_gene: TRBV19; abundance: -; j_gene: TRBJ2-7; CDR3aa: ASSARPDEQY
d_gene: TRBD1; v_gene: TRBV4-3; abundance: -; j_gene: TRBJ2-7; CDR3aa: ASSQVTGADYEQY
d_gene: TRBD1; v_gene: TRBV27; abundance: -; j_gene: TRBJ1-4; CDR3aa: ASSPIGQGIHEKLF
d_gene: TRBD1; v_gene: TRBV15; abundance: -; j_gene: TRBJ1-1; CDR3aa: ATSRDRQGQEAF
d_gene: -; v_gene: TRBV19; abundance: -; j_gene: TRBJ1-5; CDR3aa: ASSTGQYSNQPQH
d_gene: -; v_gene: TRBV7-7; abundance: -; j_gene: TRBJ2-1; CDR3aa: ASSSGEDSGYNEQF
d_gene: -; v_gene: TRBV27; abundance: few; j_gene: TRBJ2-6; CDR3aa: ASSLSYSGANVLT
d_gene: -; v_gene: TRBV7-6; abundance: -; j_gene: TRBJ2-1; CDR3aa: ASSLAGAYNEQF
d_gene: -; v_gene: TRBV9; abundance: -; j_gene: TRBJ2-5; CDR3aa: ASSVGSSPETQY
d_gene: TRBD2; v_gene: TRBV4-1; abundance: -; j_gene: TRBJ2-3; CDR3aa: ASSRPLGGQGTDTQY
d_gene: -; v_gene: TRBV15; abundance: -; j_gene: TRBJ1-5; CDR3aa: ATSRDLSQPQH
d_gene: -; v_gene: TRBV7-9; abundance: many; j_gene: TRBJ2-2; CDR3aa: ASSLTTNTGELF
d_gene: -; v_gene: TRBV2; abundance: -; j_gene: TRBJ2-3; CDR3aa: ASSEVRVTDTQY
d_gene: -; v_gene: TRBV5-6; abundance: -; j_gene: TRBJ2-7; CDR3aa: ASSWKMWGTTDEQY
d_gene: -; v_gene: TRBV5-1; abundance: -; j_gene: TRBJ1-2; CDR3aa: ASSLGFGYT
d_gene: -; v_gene: TRBV15; abundance: few; j_gene: TRBJ1-4; CDR3aa: ATSRVRSEKLF
d_gene: -; v_gene: TRBV27; abundance: -; j_gene: TRBJ2-7; CDR3aa: PPGPSSYEQY
d_gene: -; v_gene: TRBV4-1; abundance: -; j_gene: TRBJ2-1; CDR3aa: ASSQDVLGNEQF
d_gene: -; v_gene: TRBV19; abundance: -; j_gene: TRBJ2-7; CDR3aa: ASSMGSSGGYYEQY
d_gene: -; v_gene: TRBV4-2; abundance: -; j_gene: TRBJ2-6; CDR3aa: ASSQADSGANVLT
d_gene: -; v_gene: TRBV2; abundance: -; j_gene: TRBJ1-3; CDR3aa: ASRLSLGRSGNTIY
d_gene: -; v_gene: TRBV29-1; abundance: -; j_gene: TRBJ2-1; CDR3aa: SVEDRVLVYSYNEQF
d_gene: TRBD1; v_gene: TRBV28; abundance: once; j_gene: TRBJ2-5; CDR3aa: ASSLGTGGGETQY
d_gene: -; v_gene: TRBV15; abundance: -; j_gene: TRBJ2-5; CDR3aa: ATSRARLVQETQY
d_gene: TRBD1; v_gene: TRBV27; abundance: -; j_gene: TRBJ2-3; CDR3aa: ASRISGDRFGNTQY
d_gene: TRBD1; v_gene: TRBV10-2; abundance: -; j_gene: TRBJ2-1; CDR3aa: ASSMDRPDEQF
d_gene: TRBD1; v_gene: TRBV4-3; abundance: -; j_gene: TRBJ2-7; CDR3aa: ASSQGPGQGYEQY
d_gene: -; v_gene: TRBV4-1; abundance: -; j_gene: TRBJ1-4; CDR3aa: ASSQRDGNEKLF
d_gene: TRBD1; v_gene: TRBV4-3; abundance: -; j_gene: TRBJ2-5; CDR3aa: ASSHGTGIETQY
d_gene: TRBD1; v_gene: TRBV4-3; abundance: -; j_gene: TRBJ1-6; CDR3aa: ASSQVTQGQNSPLH
d_gene: TRBD1; v_gene: TRBV4-3; abundance: once; j_gene: TRBJ2-2; CDR3aa: ASSLRDRGTGELF
d_gene: -; v_gene: TRBV7-2; abundance: -; j_gene: TRBJ2-7; CDR3aa: ASSQDAGGGYEQY
d_gene: -; v_gene: TRBV19; abundance: -; j_gene: TRBJ1-4; CDR3aa: ASSIQGAGINEKLF
d_gene: -; v_gene: TRBV4-2; abundance: -; j_gene: TRBJ2-1; CDR3aa: ASSRAVGSSYNEQF
d_gene: TRBD2; v_gene: TRBV7-3; abundance: -; j_gene: TRBJ2-2; CDR3aa: ASSASGGDTGELF
d_gene: -; v_gene: TRBV7-9; abundance: -; j_gene: TRBJ2-4; CDR3aa: ASSPGQTIAKNIQY
d_gene: TRBD1; v_gene: TRBV4-1; abundance: -; j_gene: TRBJ1-2; CDR3aa: ASSQGTGTANYGYT
d_gene: -; v_gene: TRBV6-1; abundance: -; j_gene: TRBJ2-7; CDR3aa: AGGYEQY
d_gene: -; v_gene: TRBV4-3; abundance: -; j_gene: TRBJ1-2; CDR3aa: ASSPRVGGNYGYT
d_gene: TRBD2; v_gene: TRBV4-1; abundance: -; j_gene: TRBJ2-1; CDR3aa: ASSPTSGVYNEQF
d_gene: -; v_gene: TRBV19; abundance: -; j_gene: TRBJ2-7; CDR3aa: ASRSSGTSYSEQY